Below, 9 T cell receptor beta chains from the same sample are listed, as sequenced in a study of blood T cell repertoires in COVID-19. Data came from immunoSEQ multiplex PCR; TCRdb stores just in-frame clones and leaves some out. The sample yields 250,000 to 300,000 clones, 75% to 95% seen once. The material sequenced was PBMCs or T cells enriched from blood (not recorded which). These receptors were collected from a woman between 25 and 40 years old who had recovered from COVID-19.

This chain uses TRBV15 with TRBJ2-3, with TRBD2 matching 13 bases. V was clipped by 1 base and J by 3 bases; unmatched bases: 1. The CDR3 spans 16 residues. Germline CDR1 reads LNHNV; CDR2 reads YYDKDF (reference sequence). The CDR3 sequence: CATSRGTSGGTDTQYF. The CDR3 bases are TGTGCCACCAGCAGAGGGACTAGCGGGGGTACAGATACGCAGTATTTT.

This chain joins TRBV4-3 and TRBJ2-3; no clear D. The CDR3 contains 14 residues. V dropped 1 base and J dropped 2 bases, with 7 bases sitting between them. From germline, CDR1 is LGHNA and CDR2 YSLEER. The CDR3 DNA is TGCGCCAGCAGCCAAGTGTTATTCACAGATACGCAGTATTTT. Amino acid sequence: CASSQVLFTDTQYF.

The V call is TRBV19, the J call TRBJ2-7; 8 nucleotides line up with TRBD1. CDR3 length equals 15 residues. Germline V CDR1 and CDR2: LNHDA, SQIVND (reference sequence). Trimming took 5 bases from V and 3 from J; bases not matched to a gene: 9. CDR3 loop: CASSPPGTGDYEQYF. CDR3 bases: TGTGCCAGTAGTCCTCCCGGGACAGGAGACTACGAGCAGTACTTC.

The genes are TRBV7-2 and TRBJ1-2; D is unresolved. With 6 bases removed from V and 4 bases from J, the gap between germline ends came to 15 bases. The CDR3 sequence is 14 residues long. CDR1 is SGHTA, CDR2 FQGNSA, per germline. The CDR3 spells CASRPPGEFYGYTF. CDR3 DNA: TGTGCCAGCAGGCCTCCGGGAGAGTTCTATGGCTACACCTTC.

The chain carries TRBV4-2 and TRBJ2-7; 9 bases are a match to TRBD1. V lost 0 bases, J lost 4 bases, and 4 bases stayed unmatched. This CDR3 spans 15 amino acids. Germline lookup yields CDR1 LGHNA and CDR2 YNFKEQ. The DNA of the CDR3 is TGTGCCAGCAGCCAAGAACAGGGGGCAGGGTACGAGCAGTACTTC. Encoded protein: CASSQEQGAGYEQYF.

The V gene is TRBV4-3, the J gene TRBJ1-3; no clear D gene. This CDR3 has 16 residues. The ends were cut back, 0 bases at V and 4 bases at J, with 13 bases in the middle. CDR1 is LGHNA, CDR2 YSLEER, per germline. CDR3 sequence reads: CASSQDPFVPGNTIYF. CDR3 nucleotides: TGCGCCAGCAGCCAAGATCCTTTCGTTCCGGGAAACACCATATATTTT.

In its sample, this clone was seen once. The chain employs TRBV7-9 and TRBJ2-1; 12 bases are shared with TRBD1. Germline CDR1 SEHNR, CDR2 FQNEAQ (reference sequence). The CDR3 has 15 residues. After removal of 4 bases from V and 7 bases from J, the junction contained 5 bases not matched to a gene. CDR3 sequence reads: CASSSPGQGANEQFF. CDR3 nucleotides: TGTGCCAGCAGCTCTCCGGGACAGGGGGCGAATGAGCAGTTCTTC. The whole variable domain, filled in from reference TRBV7-9 and TRBJ2-1, reads DTGVSQNPRHKITKRGQNVTFRCDPISEHNRLYWYRQTLGQGPEFLTYFQNEAQLEKSRLLSDRFSAERPKGSFSTLEIQRTEQGDSAMYLCASSSPGQGANEQFFGPGTRLTVL.

The rearrangement joins TRBV7-2 to TRBJ1-2; TRBD1 might be the D (5 bases). Trimming removed 5 bases at V and 8 bases at J, with 15 bases between. CDR1 and CDR2 from the germline V gene are SGHTA and FQGNSA. The CDR3 has 13 amino acids. This CDR3 reads CASSPRGGDGYTF. The CDR3 region has the DNA TGTGCCAGCAGCCCCCGGGGGGGGGACGGCTACACCTTC.

CDR3 in amino acids: CASSVASSSGNTIYF. The CDR3 DNA is TGTGCCAGCAGCGTAGCTTCGAGCTCTGGAAACACCATATATTTT. The rearrangement links TRBV9 to TRBJ1-3, with no clear D. Trimming cost V 0 bases and J 0 bases, with 7 bases left between them. The CDR3 extends over 15 amino acids. Germline loops: CDR1 SGDLS, CDR2 YYNGEE.